This TCR beta chain stems from a study of tumor and adjacent non-tumor tissue in lung cancer. This sample's RNA came from whole unsorted tissue. Study conclusions and caveats: Higher tumor TCR diversity was associated with shorter survival. Tumor tissue had significantly higher TCR diversity than normal lung. Top 100 clones took a larger repertoire share in normal lung.

Of note for this clonotype: Its antigen is unknown.

This CDR3 region has 14 residues. Germline CDR1 SGHAT, CDR2 FQNNGV. The library came from three nested PCR rounds adapted from ARM-PCR protocols. TCRdb reanalysed the multiplex PCR reads using MiXCR and keeps one entry per CDR3 protein. The table records some 100,000 distinct CDR3 sequences, more than 70% of them present only once. Input material: lung tumor tissue. V gene TRBV11-2 combines with J gene TRBJ2-3; TRBD2 might be the D (7 bases). The clonotype originates from a woman in her sixties with non-small cell lung cancer. The CDR3 DNA reads as TGTGGCAGGAGGGGGGGGGCTGGCACAGATACGCAGTATTTT. Translated, it gives CGRRGGAGTDTQYF.